This T cell receptor beta chain was recovered during a study of early T cells in non-severe SARS-CoV-2 infection (dated by TCRdb to about 2021). A note on the overall study: TCR sequencing used bulk RNA from unsorted whole blood, so alpha and beta chains could not be paired.

Here is what the overall study found, with its caveats: VDJdb matching was skewed toward anti-spike CD8 responses, so virus-specific expansions were likely underestimated and private and CD4 specificities were missed.

The junction shows trimming of 1 base on V and 6 bases on J, plus 22 bases between the germline ends. Inclusive of the bounding cysteine and phenylalanine, the CDR3 is 17 residues long. Kept here is only the CDR3 DNA, which spans 51 bases and is read in frame from base 1. From a lookup of the germline V gene (reference sequence), CDR1 and CDR2 are SEHNR and FQNEAQ. The receptor library was made with 5' RACE. Sequencing was performed on a NextSeq 500. To correct for sequencing error and PCR bias, the TCR library protocol tagged individual cDNA molecules with unique molecular identifiers. TCR alpha and beta chains were both sequenced, and the abundances of alpha and beta sequences in each sample were closely correlated with each other. On the authors' methods: Decombinator V4 was used to annotate the V gene, J gene and CDR3 of the TCR sequences. Expanded TCRs were defined as changing significantly between any two time points under a Poisson model with p below 0.0001. TCR abundances were normalised to the total number of TCRs sequenced in each sample and reported as counts per million. MAIT TCRs were defined by TRAV1-2 paired with TRAJ12, TRAJ20 or TRAJ33, and iNKT TCRs by TRAV10 paired with TRAJ18. VDJdb, accessed 1 November 2021, was searched for CMV, EBV and SARS-CoV-2 annotated TCRs, excluding TCRs annotated for multiple antigens. The public reads were quality trimmed at Q25 with fastp and then assembled into clones with MiXCR by TCRdb, keeping productive beta chains. When rows share a CDR3 protein, they turn into one entry using the most common DNA and genes. What appears here as the V and J calls and clone size reflects TCRdb's work, not the paper's. The sample includes roughly 50,000 distinct CDR3 sequences, with 8% to 8.5% observed a single time. The ten biggest clones cover about 9% of the sample.

As concerns this clonotype: The antigen this receptor binds is unknown. Base qualities are missing; no much larger clone stands one base away.

The study was a case-control design nested within a healthcare worker cohort in London, UK, with weekly nasopharyngeal swab PCR tests and blood sampling. Healthcare workers were enrolled in the week of the UK lockdown, from 23 to 31 March 2020, and were followed every week for up to roughly 16 weeks. Sequencing used whole blood. The receptor was derived from an adult who was a healthcare worker with PCR-confirmed SARS-CoV-2 infection or an uninfected control (not recorded which). The chain was built from TRBV7-9 and TRBJ2-7; the D element could tentatively be TRBD1 or TRBD2, as 5 bases agree for each. The bases are TGTGCCAGCAGCTTAGTAATCGGGGCCCAACTCGTCCTCGAGCAGTACTTC. This sequence encodes CASSLVIGAQLVLEQYF.